The 3 T cell receptor beta chains listed next were all sequenced from one sample in a study of cytotoxic CD8 clonotypes in ibrutinib-treated CLL. Here immunoSEQ multiplex PCR was the method, and the copy in TCRdb shows in-frame clones only, minus some. The repertoire holds 140,000 to 150,000 clones, with approximately 80% as singletons. The sequences come from PBMCs, collected after 24 months of ibrutinib treatment. The receptors come from a human donor with chronic lymphocytic leukemia.

The gene calls are TRBV19 and TRBJ2-7; tentatively, D is TRBD1 or TRBD2 (5 bases each). Trimming stripped 3 bases from V and 3 bases from J, with 18 bases between. This CDR3 is built from 16 residues. Germline CDR1 LNHDA, CDR2 SQIVND (reference sequence). The CDR3 loop reads CASSMARGAYGYEQYF. The CDR3 nucleotides read TGTGCCAGTAGTATGGCCAGAGGGGCCTATGGCTACGAGCAGTACTTC.

This chain joins TRBV30 and TRBJ2-2; D gene unclear. The ends were cut back, 5 bases at V and 5 bases at J, with 9 bases in the middle. The CDR3 consists of 12 residues. Per the germline V gene, CDR1 is GTSNPN and CDR2 is SVGIG (reference sequence). CDR3 bases: TGTGCCTGGGCCGCCGGGACCGGGGAGCTGTTTTTT. It encodes CAWAAGTGELFF.

The rearrangement links TRBV19 to TRBJ2-5; D tentatively reads TRBD1 or TRBD2 (7 bases each). Germline-derived CDR1 and CDR2 are LNHDA and SQIVND (reference sequence). Deletions cut 5 bases from V and 4 bases from J, with 17 bases between. CDR3 length: 15 residues. CDR3: CASSPPTGRGETQYF. CDR3 nucleotides: TGTGCCAGTAGTCCACCGACAGGGAGGGGAGAGACCCAGTACTTC.